This TCR beta chain was retrieved from a study of blood T cell repertoires in COVID-19. Study-level background: Samples representing acute and convalescent COVID-19 were sourced from the United States, Italy and Spain. T cells, B-cell-depleted T cells, or PBMCs supplied cDNA or gDNA.

V lost 7 bases to trimming and J lost 1 base; unmatched junction nucleotides: 6. Germline assignment: CDR1 LNHDA and CDR2 SQIVND (reference sequence). The CDR3 contains 14 residues. The data were produced by immunoSEQ multiplex PCR, yet TCRdb's version contains in-frame clones alone and is incomplete. The table lists about 73,000 clones, 70% to 85% of them singletons. Sequenced: peripheral blood. The chain combines TRBV19 with TRBJ1-2; TRBD1 aligns across 7 bases. The source is a woman aged 55 to 70 with acute or convalescent COVID-19. CDR3 in amino acids: CASKTGTVNYGYTF. As DNA, the CDR3 is TGTGCCAGTAAAACCGGGACAGTTAACTATGGCTACACCTTC.